These 3 T cell receptor beta chains originate from one sample sequenced in a study of blood T cell repertoires in COVID-19. Using immunoSEQ multiplex PCR, the repertoire was profiled, and TCRdb retains in-frame clones only, with some absent. The data hold tens of thousands of clones, with around nine tenths observed a single time. Material: peripheral blood. The origin of the receptors is a human donor in a cohort sampled during active COVID-19.

The rearrangement joins TRBV29-1 to TRBJ2-5; 9 bases map to TRBD1. This CDR3 contains 14 residues. The V gene end was trimmed by 5 bases and the J gene end by 4 bases; junction bases not matched to a gene: 8. CDR1 SQVTM and CDR2 ANQGSEA come from the germline V gene. CDR3 DNA: TGCAGCGTTATGGGGGGGACAGGGATAGAGACCCAGTACTTC. Protein sequence: CSVMGGTGIETQYF.

The chain uses TRBV19 and TRBJ2-1; the match to TRBD2 covers 7 bases. Trimming took 9 bases from V and 6 from J; bases not matched to a gene: 17. This CDR3 has 16 amino acids. CDR1 is LNHDA and CDR2 is SQIVND in the germline V gene (reference sequence). The CDR3 sequence: CASAVLGGGIRNEQFF. The CDR3 DNA reads TGTGCCAGCGCCGTCCTGGGGGGGGGTATACGCAATGAGCAGTTCTTC.

CDR3 DNA sequence: TGTGCCAGCAGAAACAGCTTTGAAGCTTTCTTT. As protein: CASRNSFEAFF. This sequence joins TRBV6-5 and TRBJ1-1; no definite D call. CDR1 and CDR2 (germline): MNHEY, SVGAGI. Between the trimmed V and J ends, which lost 6 bases and 7 bases, there was a span of 9 bases. The length of the CDR3 is 11 residues.